Below, 18 T cell receptor beta chains from the same sample are listed, as sequenced in a study of T cells in Graves' hyperthyroidism and ophthalmopathy. Authors of the study amplified TCR beta CDR3 regions from RNA transcripts. The TCR CDR3 was amplified in a first-round RT-PCR using the HTBI primer set. TCRdb ran MiXCR on the multiplex PCR reads and lists one entry per CDR3 protein. The sample holds approximately 600,000 distinct CDR3 sequences, 15% to 20% seen once. Sequences were obtained from blood. The receptors originated from a woman aged 30 to 39 with Graves' hyperthyroidism.

In its sample, this clonotype was seen many times. The CDR3 loop is CAWRTGAYYGYTF. The CDR3 region has the DNA TGTGCCTGGAGAACAGGGGCGTACTATGGCTACACCTTC. The J gene is TRBJ1-2, the V gene TRBV30; 7 bases line up with TRBD1. The V gene's germline CDR1 is GTSNPN and CDR2 SVGIG (reference sequence). Germline trimming cut 3 bases from V and 3 bases from J; bases unmatched to any gene: 4. The CDR3 sequence is 13 residues long.

Comments on this clonotype: A much larger clonotype is one base distant, so this may be a read error. The chain's CDR3 is CPSMGQAGGDQPQHF. Written as DNA, the CDR3 is TGTCCCAGCATGGGACAGGCAGGGGGTGATCAGCCCCAGCATTTT. The rearrangement joins TRBV28 to TRBJ1-5; TRBD1 agrees at 8 bases. CDR1 MDHEN and CDR2 SYDVKM come from the germline V gene. This CDR3 contains 15 residues.

The table lists this clonotype with many counts. The chain links TRBV5-1 to TRBJ2-7; 7 bases line up with TRBD2. V shed 1 base and J 2 bases; nucleotides not matched to a gene: 6. CDR1 is SGHRS and CDR2 is YFSETQ in the germline V gene. There are 15 residues in the CDR3. The chain's CDR3 is CASSLLTGGAYEQYF. CDR3 nucleotides: TGCGCCAGCAGCTTGCTTACGGGAGGTGCCTACGAGCAGTACTTC.

This clonotype was recorded many times. The chain employs TRBV3-1 and TRBJ2-7; 8 bases map to TRBD1. V dropped 0 bases and J dropped 3; count of bases not matched to a gene: 4. The CDR3 is made up of 15 amino acids. CDR1 LGHDT and CDR2 YNNKEL come from the germline V gene (reference sequence). The CDR3 sequence is CASSQDRGPYYEQYF. The DNA for the CDR3 is TGTGCCAGCAGCCAAGACAGGGGGCCATACTACGAGCAGTACTTC.

This clonotype was seen repeatedly, ten times or more. The rearrangement joins TRBV24-1 to TRBJ2-5; the D is unclear. The germline V gene encodes CDR1 KGHDR and CDR2 SFDVKD. The CDR3 contains 12 residues. Trimming took off 5 bases at V and 1 base at J, with 4 bases between the two ends. CDR3 amino acids: CATSVPQETQYF. In DNA, the CDR3 is TGTGCCACCAGTGTTCCCCAAGAGACCCAGTACTTC.

This clonotype has ten or more counts. This sequence joins TRBV3-1 and TRBJ2-7; the D gene could be TRBD1 or TRBD2 (5 bases each). From germline, CDR1 is LGHDT and CDR2 YNNKEL (reference sequence). This CDR3 region has 16 residues. Trimming removed 6 bases at V and 0 bases at J, with 18 bases between. Here the CDR3 DNA reads TGTGCCAGCAGTTCGGCCAGGGCAGGAGGCTCCTACGAGCAGTACTTC. Protein sequence: CASSSARAGGSYEQYF.

In its sample, this clonotype was seen many times. The V and J genes are TRBV29-1 and TRBJ1-2; TRBD1 agrees at 7 bases. The junction had 0 bases not matched to a gene; V was cut back by 4 bases and J by 7 bases. Germline V gene lookup returns CDR1 SQVTM and CDR2 ANQGSEA. The CDR3 loop spans 10 amino acids. CDR3 amino acids: CSVGTGGYTF. The CDR3 DNA reads as TGCAGCGTTGGGACAGGTGGCTACACCTTC.

This clonotype has at least ten counts. The chain joins TRBV7-2 to TRBJ2-3, with 12 bases identical to TRBD1. J gave up 7 bases and V 6 bases, and 11 bases lay outside the gene matches. This CDR3 is built from 16 residues. Germline CDR1 and CDR2: SGHTA and FQGNSA. The chain's CDR3 is CASRKDGTGGPYTQYF. In DNA, the CDR3 is TGTGCCAGCAGGAAGGACGGGACAGGGGGCCCCTATACGCAGTATTTT. The full variable domain, with the rest looked up from reference TRBV7-2 and TRBJ2-3, is GAGVSQSPSNKVTEKGKDVELRCDPISGHTALYWYRQSLGQGLEFLIYFQGNSAPDKSGLPSDRFSAERTGGSVSTLTIQRTQQEDSAVYLCASRKDGTGGPYTQYFGPGTRLTVL.

This clonotype has just a few counts. The gene calls are TRBV10-3 and TRBJ1-5, with 7 bases matching TRBD1. V was clipped by 8 bases and J by 3 bases; unmatched bases: 4. The CDR3 spans 13 residues. Germline V CDR1 and CDR2: ENHRY, SYGVKD. CDR3 sequence (DNA): TGTGCCATCCAGGGGGGGCCCAATCAGCCCCAGCATTTT. As protein: CAIQGGPNQPQHF.

The rearrangement joins TRBV6-2 or TRBV6-3 to TRBJ1-5; D remains ambiguous. The CDR3 consists of 14 residues. Germline values: CDR1 MNHEY, CDR2 SVGEGT. The V end lost 6 bases, the J end lost 6 bases, and 15 bases lay between the germline ends. The CDR3 reads CASSLAVGAQPQHF. The CDR3 DNA reads as TGTGCCAGCAGCCTTGCCGTGGGAGCTCAGCCCCAGCATTTT.

This clonotype was seen at least ten times. The chain has TRBV18 and TRBJ1-2; D is uncertain. The V gene's germline CDR1 is KGHSH and CDR2 LQKENI. The CDR3 extends over 15 amino acids. Trimming shortened V by 3 bases and J by 8 bases, and 19 bases separated the two germline ends. DNA of the CDR3: TGTGCCAGCTCACCGGACCGCGGCCGGATTGAGGGCTACACCTTC. Its protein is CASSPDRGRIEGYTF.

In its sample, this clonotype was seen many times. The chain couples TRBV28 to TRBJ1-5; D is possibly TRBD1 (6 bases). The V end lost 5 bases, the J end lost 1 base, and 9 bases lay between the germline ends. Germline lookup yields CDR1 MDHEN and CDR2 SYDVKM. The CDR3 is 14 amino acids. CDR3 in DNA: TGTGCCAGCAGTAAGGGGGGAAGCAATCAGCCCCAGCATTTT. Encoded protein: CASSKGGSNQPQHF.

In this sample, this clonotype turned up many times. This chain joins TRBV20-1 and TRBJ2-7; the match to TRBD2 covers 10 bases. The V and J ends lost 6 bases and 1 base, in that order; junction bases with no gene match: 12. Germline CDR1 is DFQATT and CDR2 is SNEGSKA (reference sequence). The CDR3 is 16 residues long. The CDR3 loop is CSAQTPSGRASYEQYF. CDR3 in DNA: TGCAGTGCCCAAACCCCCAGCGGGAGGGCTTCCTACGAGCAGTACTTC.

This clonotype was counted a few times. The chain has TRBV18 and TRBJ2-2; D may correspond to TRBD1 or TRBD2 (6 bases each). The length of the CDR3 is 14 residues. Per germline, CDR1 KGHSH and CDR2 LQKENI. V dropped 3 bases and J dropped 5 bases, with 10 bases sitting between them. Written as DNA, the CDR3 is TGTGCCAGCTCACCCACAGGGAGGACCGGGGAGCTGTTTTTT. Translating gives CASSPTGRTGELFF.

Turning to this clonotype: With a much larger clone just one base away, this may be a read error. The chain combines TRBV3-1 with TRBJ2-5, with 9 nucleotides matching TRBD1. The CDR3 has 15 residues. The germline CDR1 and CDR2 sequences are LGHDT and YNNKEL (reference sequence). The CDR3 here is CAGSRDREFWETQYF. The CDR3 DNA reads TGTGCCGGCAGCCGGGACAGGGAGTTTTGGGAGACCCAGTACTTC.

This clonotype was observed a few times. A much larger clone sits a single nucleotide away, making a read error possible. The genes are TRBV6-1 and TRBJ1-2, with D possibly TRBD1 on 6 matching bases. Germline lookup yields CDR1 MNHNS and CDR2 SASEGT. V lost 0 bases to trimming and J lost 4 bases, with 18 bases between them. The CDR3 runs 17 residues. Written as DNA, the CDR3 is TGTGCCAGCAGTGAAGCGGAGGGGGGGCCTTTAATCTATGGCTACACCTTC. It is translated as CASSEAEGGPLIYGYTF.

V usage is TRBV24-1 and J usage is TRBJ2-5, with D perhaps matching TRBD2 (6 bases). CDR1 is KGHDR, CDR2 SFDVKD, per germline. The CDR3 runs 15 residues. Trimming left V 3 bases short and J 1 base short, with 11 bases between. The DNA of the CDR3 is TGTGCCACCAGTGATACCGGGACTGTCCAAGAGACCCAGTACTTC. Protein: CATSDTGTVQETQYF.

This clonotype was detected many times. The chain is built from TRBV7-2 and TRBJ2-1; 12 bases match TRBD2. Germline loops: CDR1 SGHTA, CDR2 FQGNSA. The V gene end was trimmed by 5 bases and the J gene end by 9 bases; junction bases not matched to a gene: 8. CDR3 size: 15 residues. The CDR3 sequence is CASSPGLAGRSEQFF. In nucleotides, the CDR3 is TGTGCCAGCAGCCCGGGACTAGCGGGTCGGAGTGAGCAGTTCTTC. The entire variable domain, with the rest obtained from reference TRBV7-2 and TRBJ2-1, is as follows: GAGVSQSPSNKVTEKGKDVELRCDPISGHTALYWYRQSLGQGLEFLIYFQGNSAPDKSGLPSDRFSAERTGGSVSTLTIQRTQQEDSAVYLCASSPGLAGRSEQFFGPGTRLTVL.